Described below is a single TCR beta chain sequence and its context. Antigen unknown. The data derive from a study of regulatory T cells in long-lasting Graves disease. Library construction for TCR beta used iRepertoire HTBI primers and Arm-PCR of CDR3 regions. TCRdb passed the multiplex PCR reads through MiXCR, listing each CDR3 protein once. This table holds about 560,000 distinct CDR3 sequences, around 15% found once. General study findings and limits: Thyroid tissue was not studied; only peripheral blood was. Persistent Graves' patients showed a TCR diversity that was lower than that of newly diagnosed ones.

Time point noted: newly diagnosed GD, antithyroid drugs for less than 3 months. PBMCs provided the RNA from which the TCR library was made. Trimming at V came to 6 bases and at J to 0 bases, leaving 4 bases not matched to a gene. Germline CDR1 reads ENHRY; CDR2 reads SYGVKD. The CDR3 length is 15 residues. This sample was shared with a second study, whose subject was T cells in Graves' hyperthyroidism and ophthalmopathy. That paper notes: Hyperthyroidism of Graves' type that showed no ophthalmopathy progression within 18 months was stable. Clonotypes that were expanded in thyroid above 0.001 mostly appeared in blood too.

This TCR came from a man aged 18-30 years with Graves disease. The material was peripheral blood mononuclear cells (PBMCs), obtained at new diagnosis, from a patient treated with antithyroid drugs. The rearrangement links TRBV10-3 to TRBJ2-2; 7 bases align to TRBD1. The CDR3 loop reads CAISGTAANTGELFF. CDR3 DNA: TGTGCCATCAGCGGGACAGCCGCGAACACCGGGGAGCTGTTTTTT.